The 4 T cell receptor beta chains below were found in one sample sequenced in a study of radiation and T cells in renal cell carcinoma. Noted time point: blood 2 weeks post-SBRT. The sample's treatment: 15 Gy SBRT to primary tumor, nephrectomy 4 weeks later. Data came from immunoSEQ multiplex PCR; TCRdb stores just in-frame clones and leaves some out. The data show fewer than 150,000 clones, more than 75% seen once. The starting material was blood, obtained from a patient whose treatment included radiotherapy and nephrectomy. The receptors shown here come from a woman aged 65 to 85 with renal cell carcinoma.

The chain employs TRBV10-3 and TRBJ1-1; D is undetermined. Per germline, CDR1 ENHRY and CDR2 SYGVKD. Trimming left V 7 bases short and J 1 base short, with 7 bases between. The CDR3 loop spans 12 amino acids. The CDR3 loop reads CAIITENTEAFF. In DNA, the CDR3 is TGTGCCATCATAACAGAGAACACTGAAGCTTTCTTT.

The chain links TRBV19 to TRBJ2-1; 7 nucleotides align to TRBD2. The germline V gene encodes CDR1 LNHDA and CDR2 SQIVND (reference sequence). There are 14 residues in the CDR3. Trimming took 6 bases from V and 5 from J; bases not matched to a gene: 7. The CDR3 coding sequence is TGTGCCAGTAGGTTGCGGGGGTGGAACAATGAGCAGTTCTTC. Protein: CASRLRGWNNEQFF.

The CDR3 protein is CASSYSFAERDYEQYF. The CDR3 bases are TGTGCCAGCAGTTACTCGTTTGCGGAAAGGGATTACGAGCAGTACTTC. V is TRBV6-5 and J is TRBJ2-7; D unresolved. CDR3 length: 16 amino acids. V lost 0 bases and J lost 4, with 16 bases in between. The germline CDR1 and CDR2 sequences are MNHEY and SVGAGI.

This chain connects TRBV19 to TRBJ1-1; D may be TRBD1 (5 bases). The ends were cut back, 7 bases at V and 12 bases at J, with 18 bases in the middle. There are 12 residues in the CDR3. Germline assignment: CDR1 LNHDA and CDR2 SQIVND (reference sequence). CDR3 DNA: TGTGCCAGTACCATAGGGACGAGGGCAACTTTCTTT. The encoded protein is CASTIGTRATFF. The full variable domain, completed using reference TRBV19 and TRBJ1-1, is DGGITQSPKYLFRKEGQNVTLSCEQNLNHDAMYWYRQDPGQGLRLIYYSQIVNDFQKGDIAEGYSVSREKKESFPLTVTSAQKNPTAFYLCASTIGTRATFFGQGTRLTVV.